This T cell receptor beta chain appears in the sequencing data of a study of cytotoxic CD8 clonotypes in ibrutinib-treated CLL. Whole-study results and caveats: Contraction or stability on treatment characterized the public clonotypes, which were uncommon. Pretreatment clonality was elevated relative to age-matched healthy donors and paralleled circulating CD8+ T-cell counts. Baseline levels were approached again at progression, after clonality had risen at ibrutinib response.

The CDR3 has 14 residues. Germline lookup yields CDR1 MDHEN and CDR2 SYDVKM. V lost 7 bases, J lost 6 bases, and 16 bases lay in between. The protocol was immunoSEQ multiplex PCR, while the TCRdb copy is restricted to in-frame clones and leaves out a portion. The data hold some 200,000 clones, with 72% observed a single time. Comments on this clone: Its antigen is currently unknown.

The sequencing here drew on PBMCs, taken after 24 months of ibrutinib treatment. The receptor was derived from a human donor with chronic lymphocytic leukemia. This chain joins TRBV28 and TRBJ1-5, with D perhaps TRBD1 (5 bases). CDR3 loop: CASNLGVVVQPQHF. The CDR3, as DNA: TGTGCCAGCAACTTGGGGGTTGTGGTTCAGCCCCAGCATTTT. Complete variable domain (other parts from reference TRBV28 and TRBJ1-5): DVKVTQSSRYLVKRTGEKVFLECVQDMDHENMFWYRQDPGLGLRLIYFSYDVKMKEKGDIPEGYSVSREKKERFSLILESASTNQTSMYLCASNLGVVVQPQHFGDGTRLSIL.